Reported below is one T cell receptor beta chain. The data were obtained in a study of shared clonotypes between healthy human individuals. CD45RO-negative, CCR7-selected cells formed the naive CD8 fraction, which excluded terminally differentiated effector memory CD45RA+ cells. The length of the CDR3 is 14 residues. Trimming left V 1 base short and J 0 bases short, with 7 bases between. The germline V gene encodes CDR1 PRHDT and CDR2 FYEKMQ (reference sequence). The data were produced by immunoSEQ multiplex PCR, yet TCRdb's version contains in-frame clones alone and is incomplete. The sample contains 800,000 to 950,000 clones, about 96% of which appear only once.

The chain combines TRBV13 with TRBJ2-7, with D unclear. What was sequenced was naive CD8+ T cells sorted from blood. This TCR derives from a man aged 25-45 years in good health. CDR3 sequence reads: CASSLARSSYEQYF. The CDR3 DNA reads TGTGCCAGCAGCTTAGCCAGGAGCTCCTACGAGCAGTACTTC.